This T cell receptor beta chain is drawn from a study of T cells in Graves' hyperthyroidism and ophthalmopathy (dated by TCRdb to about 2019). Notes on the research overall: Peripheral blood samples were taken at the time of initial diagnosis, prior to any treatment. TCR V-J signatures able to tell the groups apart were searched for in a discovery cohort of 90 to 100 patients, of whom 43 had Graves' ophthalmopathy and 55 to 60 had stable Graves' hyperthyroidism. Whether ophthalmopathy could be predicted prospectively was tested in an independent validation cohort made up of 18 to 20 hyperthyroidism patients plus 17 patients who later progressed to ophthalmopathy. For training and testing, the 110 or so patients in the discovery cohort were randomly divided in a 7:3 ratio. Thyroid tissue and blood T-cell repertoires from six or seven Graves' hyperthyroidism patients were also compared in the study. After sampling, hyperthyroidism patients received methimazole starting at 30 mg daily, and ophthalmopathy patients received high-dose intravenous methylprednisolone. The paper reports TCR Vbeta CDR3 sequencing of over 130 peripheral blood samples: around 45 ophthalmopathy, 75 to 80 hyperthyroidism and approximately 17 progressor patients.

This clonotype was observed at least ten times. Which antigen it targets is not known. No base quality information exists; no much larger clone differs at one position. The trim is 7 bases for V and 0 bases for J, with a gap of 13 bases between the germline ends. Taken from cysteine to phenylalanine, the CDR3 has 14 residues. Only the CDR3 DNA stays, 42 bases, in frame from base 1. CDR1 and CDR2, per the germline V gene, are SGHRS and YFSETQ. The TCR beta CDR3 regions were amplified from the RNA transcripts. For the first round of RT-PCR on the TCR CDR3, the HTBI primer set was used together with the Qiagen OneStep RT-PCR kit. Libraries were constructed in a second round of multiplex PCR, after which size selection and purification were performed. Paired-end sequencing of the libraries was performed with 100 bp reads on an Illumina HiSeq2000. The published analysis was carried out like this. SOAPnuke was used to process the raw data, removing reads that contained adapters or uncalled bases, had a mean Phred below 15, or lacked an exact match to the constant primer or identifier. COPE v1.2.5 was used to merge the high-quality paired reads, and each unique nucleotide sequence was defined as a clonotype. Clonotypes were aligned to IMGT TRBV, TRBD and TRBJ reference segments using MiTCR v1.1. The analysis included only V-J combinations with a frequency above 0.0001, which together covered around 99% of the repertoires. A TCS score was defined as the ratio between F50 (clonal expansion) and ExV (chaos), using BLOSUM62-based TCRdist between CDR3 peptides within each V-J. Welch's t-statistics and random forest reduced roughly 540 V-J features to some 14, which were used in a naive Bayes classifier (R e1071). The public sequencing data were trimmed at Q25 with fastp and processed into clonotypes with MiXCR by TCRdb, which kept only in-frame beta chains. Each CDR3 protein gets just one entry, which takes the most common genes and DNA from the rows behind it. TCRdb, not the authors, supplied the V and J calls. This sample has more than 250,000 distinct CDR3 sequences in its table, and over 12% of those were observed once. Clones ranked in the top ten supply around 30% of the sample.

Broader findings and caveats from the paper: Ophthalmopathy was separated from stable hyperthyroidism by a 13 V-J signature model, with around 88% sensitivity and approximately 81% specificity obtained in cross-validation and 80%/75% obtained in testing. Blood samples also contained most of the expanded thyroid clonotypes (frequency above 0.001), which suggests that blood repertoires may reflect thyroid immune responses. In validation, progression to ophthalmopathy was predicted by the model with 70.59% sensitivity and 72% to 80% specificity, a median of about 6 months before onset. Sample size was not statistically predetermined, and blinding of investigators to group allocation was not performed.

Hyperthyroidism patients were newly diagnosed, had a disease duration of under 2 months, and were aged 18 to 65 years. The study excluded patients with uncontrolled infections, other autoimmune diseases, pregnancy or lactation. Diagnoses were based on clinical symptoms, serum thyroxine and TRAb, thyroid ultrasound and orbital computed tomography. For progressor patients, blood was drawn at the first diagnosis of hyperthyroidism, before any ophthalmopathy symptoms had appeared. PBMCs were separated from 10 ml of fresh peripheral blood using Ficoll-Paque density gradient centrifugation. Progressor patients were first diagnosed with Graves' hyperthyroidism and then developed ophthalmopathy during follow-up. Total RNA was extracted with Trizol reagent, and quality was checked on an Agilent 2100 Bioanalyzer.

The sequence was collected from a woman in her forties or fifties with Graves' hyperthyroidism that later progressed to Graves' ophthalmopathy. The rearranged segments are TRBV5-1 and TRBJ1-1, with a weak D call of TRBD1 (6 bases match). Material for sequencing was blood. The DNA reads as follows: TGCGCCAGCGGCCAGGGGACTCTGAACACTGAAGCTTTCTTT. Translated, it reads CASGQGTLNTEAFF.